This TCR beta chain was identified in a study of blood T cell repertoires in COVID-19. Method: immunoSEQ multiplex PCR; TCRdb's copy keeps in-frame clones and lacks some. The table has 95,000 to 150,000 clones, just over 70% seen once. This clone was observed a few times. V shed 1 base and J shed 2 bases, with 6 bases lying between them. The CDR3 covers 14 residues. Germline V CDR1 and CDR2: SGHAT, FQNNGV. The TCR originated in a human donor with acute or convalescent COVID-19. The donor label of this sample is uncertain. The chain uses TRBV11-2 and TRBJ2-1, with D unresolved. The sequencing input was peripheral blood. The CDR3 loop reads CASSLGLTYNEQFF. The CDR3 nucleotides are TGTGCCAGCAGCTTAGGCCTAACCTACAATGAGCAGTTCTTC.